What follows describes a single TCR beta chain. Its target is unknown. Other DNA sequences within the sample encode an identical CDR3. The sample is drawn from a study of shared clonotypes between healthy human individuals. Study results and limitations: Sorted-subset sequencing, rarefaction showed, was incomplete despite large depth.

Looked up from germline, CDR1 is MNHEY and CDR2 is SVGAGI. With 4 bases clipped from V and 1 base from J, the junction kept 1 base outside the gene matches. This CDR3 is 13 amino acids long. The DNA input per sorted-subset replicate PCR was 200 ng, corresponding to some 27,000 T cell genomes. Sequenced by immunoSEQ multiplex PCR; TCRdb stores in-frame clones only, minus some. The profile covers about 2.4 million clones, with approximately 90% appearing a single time and more than 0.12% taken by the ten largest. The sample consisted of naive CD4+ T cells sorted from blood. Stated subset: CD45RA+ positively selected. The rearrangement joins TRBV6-5 to TRBJ2-7, with 7 nucleotides matching TRBD1. The TCR comes from a man aged 18 to 29 in good health. CDR3 DNA: TGTGCCAGCAGTTTGACAGGGTCCTACGAGCAGTACTTC. The encoded protein is CASSLTGSYEQYF.